The present TCR beta chain was sequenced within a study of CD8 T cells in ankylosing spondylitis (dated by TCRdb to about 2017). Study-wide context: T cell receptor beta repertoires were profiled in healthy donors and ankylosing spondylitis patients so that disease-linked TCR variants could be found. In total, the full study cohort was made up of 108 healthy donors and roughly 27 ankylosing spondylitis patients. Peripheral blood was sampled, and synovial fluid was additionally collected from ankylosing spondylitis patients.

Spanning cysteine to phenylalanine, the CDR3 consists of 14 amino acids. Just the 42-base CDR3 DNA is kept, in frame starting at base 1. CDR1 MNHNS and CDR2 SASEGT are derived from the germline V gene. Trimming costs V 2 bases and J 0 bases, and their ends lie 8 bases apart. Sequencing instrument: Illumina HiSeq 2500. Quantitative 5'-RACE with molecular barcodes was used to prepare TCR beta libraries. Regarding the original processing steps: A new computational method, built on a probabilistic model of VDJ rearrangement, was used to identify disease-linked TCR variants. TCRdb cleaned the public reads at Q25 with fastp, built clones with MiXCR and kept in-frame beta chains. Every CDR3 protein is listed once, alongside the most common genes and DNA of its rows. The V and J calls shown here were made by TCRdb, not taken from the authors' results. The sample contains 200,000 to 250,000 distinct CDR3 sequences, roughly 10% of them found a single time. In total, the top ten clones hold about a fifth of the sample.

What the authors observed across the whole study: According to the report, matched synovial fluid samples from ankylosing spondylitis patients were significantly enriched for the disease-linked clones. Some motif variants had previously been reported in the synovial fluid and blood of reactive arthritis patients, which suggests shared mechanisms of disease initiation. The disease-linked clones showed a CD8+ phenotype and occurred at relatively low frequencies in peripheral blood. A TCR beta motif of several highly homologous amino acid variants appeared characteristic of blood from ankylosing spondylitis patients.

Notes on this clonotype: It has no known antigen specificity. No base-level quality is on record; no much larger clone is a single base apart.

The TCR sequence derives from a male donor with ankylosing spondylitis or in good health (not recorded which). The V and J segments used are TRBV6-1 and TRBJ2-7; the D gene cannot be resolved reliably. Sequenced sample: blood, either unsorted or a sorted T cell fraction (not recorded which). The nucleotide sequence reads TGTGCCAGCAGTGAACAACGGTACTCCTACGAGCAGTACTTC. Its product reads: CASSEQRYSYEQYF.